The 12 T cell receptor beta chains reported below all come from one sample, sequenced in a study of regulatory T cells in long-lasting Graves disease. Libraries of TCR beta came from iRepertoire HTBI primers plus Arm-PCR of CDR3 regions. TCRdb processed the multiplex PCR reads anew with MiXCR; each CDR3 protein has one entry. The sample includes roughly 450,000 distinct CDR3 sequences, around 22% seen only once; the top ten take 26%. The time point denotes: persistent/refractory GD, antithyroid drugs over 5 years with positive TRAb. Isolated PBMC RNA provided the starting material for the TCR library. The specimen comprised peripheral blood mononuclear cells (PBMCs), sampled when the disease was refractory, from a patient treated with antithyroid drugs. The receptors shown here come from a female donor with Graves disease.

This clonotype has just a few counts. The rearrangement joins TRBV2 to TRBJ2-1; tentative D call: TRBD2 (6 bases). Germline CDR1 reads SNHLY; CDR2 reads FYNNEI. This CDR3 is built from 15 residues. V was clipped by 6 bases and J by 1 base, with 13 bases between them. The CDR3 DNA sequence: TGTGCCAGCAGCCTATCGGCGGGGTCCTACAATGAGCAGTTCTTC. Translation: CASSLSAGSYNEQFF.

This clonotype was seen a handful of times. The chain is built from TRBV20-1 and TRBJ1-1, with D perhaps TRBD1 (6 bases). This CDR3 region has 14 residues. The V and J ends lost 1 base and 3 bases respectively, with 12 bases between them. The germline gives CDR1 DFQATT, CDR2 SNEGSKA (reference sequence). The CDR3 nucleotides read TGCAGTGCTAGAGGTCCCGAGGGGGACACTGAAGCTTTCTTT. Protein: CSARGPEGDTEAFF.

There are many counts of this clonotype. The chain links TRBV28 to TRBJ1-2; 12 nucleotides align to TRBD1. The V gene end was trimmed by 4 bases and the J gene end by 4 bases; junction bases not matched to a gene: 22. The CDR3 contains 21 residues. Germline CDR1 MDHEN, CDR2 SYDVKM. The CDR3 reads CASSSHPGGGDRGLRLYGYTF. For the CDR3, the DNA is TGTGCCAGCAGTTCCCACCCTGGGGGAGGGGACAGGGGGCTCCGACTCTATGGCTACACCTTC.

This chain joins TRBV5-1 and TRBJ1-1, with unresolved D. This CDR3 has 15 amino acids. Germline V gene data show CDR1 as SGHRS and CDR2 as YFSETQ. The V gene lost 2 bases and the J gene lost 1 base, with 12 bases spanning the gap. CDR3 bases: TGCGCCAGCAGCTTATTGTGGGCCGGGAACACTGAAGCTTTCTTT. Its translation: CASSLLWAGNTEAFF. Looking up the rest from reference TRBV5-1 and TRBJ1-1 gives the full variable domain: KAGVTQTPRYLIKTRGQQVTLSCSPISGHRSVSWYQQTPGQGLQFLFEYFSETQRNKGNFPGRFSGRQFSNSRSEMNVSTLELGDSALYLCASSLLWAGNTEAFFGQGTRLTVV.

For this clonotype: It may be a read error: a sequence one base away is much more abundant. Here the CDR3 DNA reads TGCAGTGGGCAGTCCTCCCTTAGCGGGAGTTTGGAGACCCAGTACTTC. It specifies CSGQSSLSGSLETQYF. This sequence joins TRBV20-1 and TRBJ2-5, with 9 bases matching TRBD2. CDR1 is DFQATT, CDR2 SNEGSKA, per germline (reference sequence). This CDR3 is built from 16 residues. With V trimmed by 7 bases and J by 5 bases, 17 bases remained unmatched.

This clonotype was seen more than once but under ten times. The chain employs TRBV7-9 and TRBJ1-4; a possible D gene is TRBD1 (5 bases). V shed 4 bases and J shed 2 bases, with 14 bases lying between them. This CDR3 is 16 amino acids long. Germline lookup yields CDR1 SEHNR and CDR2 FQNEAQ (reference sequence). The CDR3 protein is CASSSGRFDTNEKLFF. The DNA for the CDR3 is TGTGCCAGCAGCTCGGGACGGTTTGATACTAATGAAAAACTGTTTTTT.

This clonotype was detected many times. The chain carries TRBV28 and TRBJ2-2; the D gene could be TRBD1 or TRBD2 (6 bases each). Per germline, CDR1 MDHEN and CDR2 SYDVKM. Trimming removed 5 bases from V and 5 bases from J, with 15 bases in between. The CDR3 runs 15 residues. This CDR3 is CASSPPSGATGELFF. The CDR3 bases are TGTGCCAGCAGTCCGCCTTCGGGGGCGACCGGGGAGCTGTTTTTT.

This clonotype occurred a few times. J is TRBJ2-7 and V is TRBV19, with 13 bases identical to TRBD2. The CDR3 loop spans 13 amino acids. The V and J ends lost 5 bases and 7 bases, in that order; junction bases with no gene match: 2. Germline V gives CDR1 LNHDA, CDR2 SQIVND (reference sequence). CDR3 in amino acids: CASSPGLAGEQYF. CDR3 nucleotide sequence: TGTGCCAGTAGTCCGGGACTAGCGGGAGAGCAGTACTTC. The whole variable domain, filled in from reference TRBV19 and TRBJ2-7, reads DGGITQSPKYLFRKEGQNVTLSCEQNLNHDAMYWYRQDPGQGLRLIYYSQIVNDFQKGDIAEGYSVSREKKESFPLTVTSAQKNPTAFYLCASSPGLAGEQYFGPGTRLTVT.

The chain employs TRBV7-9 and TRBJ2-6, with D unresolved. CDR1 is SEHNR, CDR2 FQNEAQ, per germline (reference sequence). The V gene lost 1 base and the J gene lost 0 bases, with 7 bases spanning the gap. CDR3 size: 16 residues. The CDR3, as DNA: TGTGCCAGCAGCTTAGAACAGACCTCTGGGGCCAACGTCCTGACTTTC. As protein: CASSLEQTSGANVLTF.

This clonotype was counted only a few times. The rearrangement uses TRBV25-1 and TRBJ2-5; D possibly corresponds to TRBD2 (6 bases). Germline V lookup: CDR1 MGHDK, CDR2 SYGVNS. Between the trimmed V and J ends, which lost 1 base and 1 base, there was a span of 16 bases. CDR3 size: 17 residues. The CDR3 DNA reads as TGTGCCAGCAGTGAATTGGATCCCGGGACTTTCCAAGAGACCCAGTACTTC. Residues: CASSELDPGTFQETQYF.

Concerning this clonotype: As the CDR3 is not closed by the conserved phenylalanine or tryptophan, this likely results from a read error. The rearrangement joins TRBV20-1 to TRBJ1-1; no reliable D call. The CDR3 consists of 13 residues. Trimming took 3 bases from V and 1 from J, leaving 9 bases between them. From germline, CDR1 is DFQATT and CDR2 SNEGSKA (reference sequence). The CDR3 region has the DNA TGCAGTGCTAGGAACCCCTCGAACACTGAAGCTTTCCTT. This codes for CSARNPSNTEAFL.

The rearrangement joins TRBV5-4 to TRBJ2-3, with TRBD2 identical over 10 bases. Trimming cost V 5 bases and J 2 bases; bases outside gene matches: 5. The CDR3 consists of 15 residues. CDR1 is SGHNT and CDR2 is YYREEE in the germline V gene (reference sequence). DNA for the CDR3: TGTGCCAGCAGGTTAGCGGGAGGCCTCACAGATACGCAGTATTTT. It translates to CASRLAGGLTDTQYF.